These T cell receptor beta chains were read from a single sample in a study of cytomegalovirus exposure and HLA in healthy donors. TCRdb's copy holds only in-frame clones and misses some; the assay was immunoSEQ multiplex PCR. The sample has 90,000 to 130,000 clones; around 78% are singletons. Sequences were obtained from PBMCs. These receptors were taken from a woman aged 30 to 39 in good health and CMV-seronegative. The CDR3 runs from the conserved cysteine through the conserved F or W. Fields, in order: V gene, clone size, D gene, J gene, CDR3 protein, CDR3 DNA. A D gene is named only where the DNA matches it firmly. Some rows have no size entry. The others give once, few or many, or a class for an expanded clone.

V: TRBV29-1
size: -
D: TRBD1
J: TRBJ1-1
CDR3: CSVETGGTEAFF
DNA: TGCAGCGTTGAAACAGGGGGTACTGAAGCTTTCTTT

V: TRBV9
size: -
D: -
J: TRBJ2-7
CDR3: CASSVGDNARYEQYF
DNA: TGTGCCAGCAGCGTAGGGGACAATGCCCGGTACGAGCAGTACTTC

V: TRBV30
size: -
D: -
J: TRBJ1-1
CDR3: CAWSLTPEAFF
DNA: TGTGCCTGGAGCCTAACTCCTGAAGCTTTCTTT

V: TRBV7-2
size: -
D: TRBD2
J: TRBJ2-1
CDR3: CASSFSGGAYNEQFF
DNA: TGTGCCAGCAGCTTTAGCGGGGGGGCCTACAATGAGCAGTTCTTC

V: TRBV6-5
size: -
D: -
J: TRBJ1-1
CDR3: CASSSQARTDNTEAFF
DNA: TGTGCCAGCAGTTCCCAAGCCAGGACAGACAACACTGAAGCTTTCTTT

V: TRBV4-1
size: -
D: -
J: TRBJ2-3
CDR3: CASSPEPTGRSTDTQYF
DNA: TGCGCCAGCAGCCCGGAACCTACAGGGAGAAGCACAGATACGCAGTATTTT

V: TRBV6-5
size: -
D: TRBD1
J: TRBJ1-6
CDR3: CASKMGQYNSPLHF
DNA: TGTGCCAGCAAGATGGGACAGTATAATTCACCCCTCCACTTT

V: TRBV13
size: -
D: -
J: TRBJ1-2
CDR3: CASSWGRVLGYTF
DNA: TGTGCCAGTTCGTGGGGGCGGGTACTTGGCTACACCTTC

V: TRBV28
size: -
D: TRBD1
J: TRBJ1-2
CDR3: CASSFPGQANYGYTF
DNA: TGTGCCAGCAGTTTCCCGGGACAGGCTAACTATGGCTACACCTTC

V: TRBV7-7
size: -
D: TRBD1
J: TRBJ2-3
CDR3: CASSFTGGGDTQYF
DNA: TGTGCTAGCAGCTTTACAGGGGGTGGTGATACGCAGTATTTT

V: TRBV5-3
size: -
D: -
J: TRBJ1-5
CDR3: CARSLAPPWGDNQPQHF
DNA: TGTGCCAGAAGCTTGGCCCCCCCGTGGGGAGACAATCAGCCCCAGCATTTT

V: TRBV5-1
size: -
D: TRBD1
J: TRBJ2-7
CDR3: CASSSGQGIYF
DNA: TGCGCCAGCAGCTCCGGACAGGGAATCTACTTC

V: TRBV2
size: -
D: -
J: TRBJ2-7
CDR3: CASSERGQGLGNPFYEQYF
DNA: TGTGCCAGCAGTGAGAGGGGACAGGGACTAGGAAACCCCTTCTACGAGCAGTACTTC

V: TRBV7-8
size: -
D: -
J: TRBJ1-2
CDR3: CASSLVGQGSLYGYTF
DNA: TGTGCCAGCAGCTTAGTCGGGCAGGGTAGCCTCTATGGCTACACCTTC

V: TRBV7-6
size: few
D: TRBD1
J: TRBJ2-7
CDR3: CASSAGQVEGYEQYF
DNA: TGTGCCAGCAGCGCAGGACAGGTCGAGGGATACGAGCAGTACTTC

V: TRBV19
size: -
D: -
J: TRBJ2-7
CDR3: CARQGAGSSYEQYF
DNA: TGTGCCAGGCAGGGTGCGGGGAGCTCCTACGAGCAGTACTTC

V: TRBV7-9
size: -
D: TRBD1
J: TRBJ2-7
CDR3: CASSWTGQEQYF
DNA: TGTGCCAGCAGCTGGACAGGGCAAGAGCAGTACTTC

V: TRBV29-1
size: -
D: TRBD2
J: TRBJ2-1
CDR3: CSVEALTSGGLNEQFF
DNA: TGCAGCGTTGAAGCTCTGACTAGCGGGGGGTTAAATGAGCAGTTCTTC

V: TRBV5-1
size: few
D: -
J: TRBJ2-5
CDR3: CASSLVTEETQYF
DNA: TGCGCCAGCAGCTTGGTGACAGAAGAGACCCAGTACTTC

V: TRBV7-2
size: -
D: -
J: TRBJ1-3
CDR3: CASSLGAFGGRVGNTIYF
DNA: TGTGCCAGCAGCTTAGGAGCTTTTGGGGGCAGGGTTGGAAACACCATATATTTT

V: TRBV19
size: few
D: TRBD1
J: TRBJ1-1
CDR3: CASNPGQMNTEAFF
DNA: TGTGCCAGTAATCCGGGACAGATGAACACTGAAGCTTTCTTT

V: TRBV4-3
size: -
D: -
J: TRBJ1-5
CDR3: CASSPGSDRNQPQHF
DNA: TGCGCCAGCAGCCCCGGGTCCGACCGAAATCAGCCCCAGCATTTT

V: TRBV30
size: -
D: -
J: TRBJ2-5
CDR3: CAWRLVGGSETQYF
DNA: TGTGCCTGGAGATTAGTTGGGGGGTCGGAGACCCAGTACTTC

V: TRBV7-9
size: -
D: TRBD2
J: TRBJ2-3
CDR3: CASSPRGTSGTSRDTQYF
DNA: TGTGCCAGCAGCCCCAGAGGGACTAGCGGGACCTCCCGGGATACGCAGTATTTT

V: TRBV4-1
size: -
D: TRBD1
J: TRBJ2-7
CDR3: CASSQAQGVGYEQYF
DNA: TGCGCCAGCAGCCAAGCGCAGGGGGTCGGCTACGAGCAGTACTTC

V: TRBV11-2
size: -
D: -
J: TRBJ2-3
CDR3: CASTQRRARPGDTQYF
DNA: TGTGCCAGCACCCAAAGGCGGGCTAGGCCCGGAGATACGCAGTATTTT

V: TRBV10-3
size: -
D: -
J: TRBJ1-1
CDR3: CAIGRTSPNTEAFF
DNA: TGTGCCATCGGCAGGACATCCCCGAACACTGAAGCTTTCTTT

V: TRBV11-2
size: -
D: -
J: TRBJ1-1
CDR3: CASSLGAGVGTEAFF
DNA: TGTGCCAGCAGCTTAGGGGCGGGGGTCGGAACTGAAGCTTTCTTT

V: TRBV19
size: -
D: -
J: TRBJ1-6
CDR3: CASSTGLHVALHF
DNA: TGTGCCAGTAGTACGGGACTGCATGTAGCCCTCCACTTT

V: TRBV4-3
size: -
D: -
J: TRBJ2-2
CDR3: CASSLDRNTGELFF
DNA: TGCGCCAGCAGCCTCGACAGGAACACCGGGGAGCTGTTTTTT

V: TRBV4-2
size: -
D: -
J: TRBJ2-7
CDR3: CASSQAETGPYEQYF
DNA: TGTGCCAGCAGCCAAGCGGAGACAGGACCCTACGAGCAGTACTTC

V: TRBV30
size: -
D: TRBD1
J: TRBJ1-1
CDR3: CAWDDRSGGNTEAFF
DNA: TGTGCCTGGGACGACCGTTCAGGGGGGAACACTGAAGCTTTCTTT

V: TRBV6-1
size: -
D: TRBD1
J: TRBJ2-7
CDR3: CASTDRAYEQYF
DNA: TGTGCCAGCACAGACAGGGCCTACGAGCAGTACTTC

V: TRBV10-3
size: -
D: TRBD2
J: TRBJ2-3
CDR3: CAISAGGGADTQYF
DNA: TGTGCCATCAGTGCGGGGGGAGGAGCAGATACGCAGTATTTT

V: TRBV6-5
size: -
D: -
J: TRBJ2-1
CDR3: CASSRLGDNEQFF
DNA: TGTGCCAGCAGTCGATTAGGGGACAATGAGCAGTTCTTC

V: TRBV5-5
size: -
D: -
J: TRBJ1-2
CDR3: CASSLVEGSYGYTF
DNA: TGTGCCAGCAGCTTGGTTGAGGGTTCCTATGGCTACACCTTC

V: TRBV30
size: -
D: -
J: TRBJ2-1
CDR3: CAWSVRYNEQFF
DNA: TGTGCCTGGAGTGTACGGTACAATGAGCAGTTCTTC

V: TRBV7-2
size: -
D: -
J: TRBJ1-1
CDR3: CASSLQVVSTEAFF
DNA: TGTGCCAGCAGCCTACAGGTTGTGAGCACTGAAGCTTTCTTT

V: TRBV28
size: -
D: TRBD1
J: TRBJ1-4
CDR3: CASSPGTGGNEKLFF
DNA: TGTGCCAGCAGCCCCGGGACAGGGGGTAATGAAAAACTGTTTTTT

V: TRBV7-2
size: -
D: TRBD1
J: TRBJ2-7
CDR3: CASSLGRQGSNEQYF
DNA: TGTGCCAGCAGCTTAGGCCGACAGGGTTCCAACGAGCAGTACTTC

V: TRBV10-3
size: -
D: TRBD2
J: TRBJ2-1
CDR3: CAAATSGTYNEQFF
DNA: TGCGCCGCCGCGACTAGCGGGACATACAATGAGCAGTTCTTC

V: TRBV7-9
size: -
D: TRBD2
J: TRBJ2-2
CDR3: CASSATSGVNTGELFF
DNA: TGTGCCAGCAGCGCGACTAGCGGGGTGAACACCGGGGAGCTGTTTTTT

V: TRBV30
size: -
D: TRBD2
J: TRBJ2-5
CDR3: CAWSSNGLGQETQYF
DNA: TGTGCCTGGAGTTCTAACGGACTAGGCCAAGAGACCCAGTACTTC

V: TRBV11-3
size: once
D: -
J: TRBJ2-7
CDR3: CASSLGDPPLGSKEQYF
DNA: TGTGCCAGCAGCTTAGGAGACCCCCCCCTCGGGTCCAAAGAGCAGTACTTC

V: TRBV7-2
size: -
D: -
J: TRBJ2-2
CDR3: CASSGGMNTGELFF
DNA: TGTGCCAGCAGCGGGGGGATGAACACCGGGGAGCTGTTTTTT

V: TRBV30
size: -
D: TRBD2
J: TRBJ2-3
CDR3: CAWSPGGPDTQYF
DNA: TGTGCCTGGAGTCCGGGGGGGCCGGATACGCAGTATTTT

V: TRBV28
size: -
D: -
J: TRBJ2-1
CDR3: CASRKGGLADYNEQFF
DNA: TGTGCCAGCAGGAAGGGGGGGCTAGCGGACTACAATGAGCAGTTCTTC

V: TRBV6-6
size: -
D: -
J: TRBJ2-7
CDR3: CASTPGRGNYEQYF
DNA: TGTGCCAGCACCCCCGGCAGGGGTAACTACGAGCAGTACTTC

V: TRBV4-1
size: -
D: TRBD1
J: TRBJ2-6
CDR3: CASSQEGTGLPGANVLTF
DNA: TGCGCCAGCAGCCAAGAAGGGACAGGGCTCCCTGGGGCCAACGTCCTGACTTTC

V: TRBV5-1
size: -
D: TRBD1
J: TRBJ2-7
CDR3: CASSPWTGDYEQYF
DNA: TGCGCCAGCAGCCCCTGGACAGGGGACTACGAGCAGTACTTC